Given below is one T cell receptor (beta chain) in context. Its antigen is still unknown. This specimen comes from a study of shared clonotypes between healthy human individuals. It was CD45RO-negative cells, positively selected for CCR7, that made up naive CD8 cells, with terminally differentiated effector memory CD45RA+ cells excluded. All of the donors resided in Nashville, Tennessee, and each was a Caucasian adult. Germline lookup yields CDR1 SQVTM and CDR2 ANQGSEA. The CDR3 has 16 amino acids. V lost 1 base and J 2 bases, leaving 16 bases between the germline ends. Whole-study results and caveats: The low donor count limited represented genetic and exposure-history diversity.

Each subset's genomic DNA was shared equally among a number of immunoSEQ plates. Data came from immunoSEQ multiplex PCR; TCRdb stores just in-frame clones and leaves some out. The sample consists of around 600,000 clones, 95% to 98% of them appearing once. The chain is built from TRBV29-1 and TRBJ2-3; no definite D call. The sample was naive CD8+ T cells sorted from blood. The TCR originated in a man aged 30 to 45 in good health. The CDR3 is CSVEGLIGHSTDTQYF. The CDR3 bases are TGCAGCGTTGAAGGTCTGATCGGGCATTCCACAGATACGCAGTATTTT.